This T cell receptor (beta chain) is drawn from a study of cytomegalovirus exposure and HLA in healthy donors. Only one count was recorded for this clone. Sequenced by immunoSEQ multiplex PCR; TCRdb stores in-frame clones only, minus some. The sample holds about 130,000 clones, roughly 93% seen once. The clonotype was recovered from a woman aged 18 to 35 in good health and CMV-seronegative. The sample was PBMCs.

Written as DNA, the CDR3 is TGTGCCAGCAGCGTAGGGGCTTACGGCACAGATACGCAGTATTTT. It encodes CASSVGAYGTDTQYF. V and J are TRBV9 and TRBJ2-3; D uncertain. The CDR3 spans 15 residues. The germline V gene has CDR1 SGDLS and CDR2 YYNGEE. V was pared by 0 bases and J by 1 base, with 9 bases between.